These 14 T cell receptor beta chains originate from one sample sequenced in a study of blood T cell repertoires in COVID-19. Sequencing was performed with immunoSEQ multiplex PCR; in TCRdb, only in-frame clones are kept and a portion is missing. The table shows around 140,000 clones, with 80% to 85% occurring only once. Sequencing was carried out using peripheral blood. Receptor source: a man aged 25-40 years with COVID-19, enrolled during active disease.

The chain employs TRBV4-1 and TRBJ2-1, with D possibly being TRBD2 (6 bases). V shed 2 bases and J shed 3 bases, with 14 bases lying between them. Per the germline V gene, CDR1 is MGHRA and CDR2 is YSYEKL. CDR3 length equals 16 residues. The CDR3, as DNA: TGCGCCAGCAGCCAAACGCGGGGTCCCGGCTACAATGAGCAGTTCTTC. It translates to CASSQTRGPGYNEQFF.

This clone was seen only a few times. The chain links TRBV28 to TRBJ2-1; TRBD1 agrees at 9 bases. The CDR3 consists of 14 residues. Germline V CDR1 and CDR2: MDHEN, SYDVKM. The ends lost 5 bases at V and 2 bases at J; junction bases unmatched: 1. The CDR3 coding sequence is TGTGCCAGCAGTGGGACAGGGACCTACAATGAGCAGTTCTTC. Translating gives CASSGTGTYNEQFF.

V gene TRBV12-3 or TRBV12-4 combines with J gene TRBJ2-7, with D possibly being TRBD2 (6 bases). The germline V and J ends were trimmed by 8 bases and 3 bases, with 11 bases remaining between them. This CDR3 has 12 amino acids. This CDR3 is CASGWGGYEQYF. The CDR3 DNA follows: TGTGCCAGCGGGTGGGGAGGCTACGAGCAGTACTTC.

This clone was observed once. V is TRBV24-1 and J is TRBJ2-3, with 8 bases fitting TRBD1. This CDR3 region has 15 residues. Germline V gene sequence: CDR1 KGHDR, CDR2 SFDVKD. With 5 bases clipped from V and 5 bases from J, the junction kept 8 bases outside the gene matches. The CDR3 is CATSAGQGAGDTQYF. DNA of the CDR3: TGTGCCACCAGTGCGGGGCAGGGGGCGGGAGATACGCAGTATTTT.

V is TRBV19 and J is TRBJ1-5; 9 bases agree with TRBD1. CDR3 length: 15 amino acids. V shed 9 bases, J shed 1 base, and the junction held 7 bases outside the gene matches. The germline V gene encodes CDR1 LNHDA and CDR2 SQIVND (reference sequence). CDR3 DNA: TGTGCCAGCAGGACAGGGGTTTGGAGCAATCAGCCCCAGCATTTT. As protein: CASRTGVWSNQPQHF.

This sequence joins TRBV4-3 and TRBJ2-3; 13 bases are shared with TRBD2. Unmatched junction bases numbered 1, after V lost 0 bases and J lost 4 bases. Germline CDR1 reads LGHNA; CDR2 reads YSLEER. The CDR3 length is 16 residues. CDR3 sequence reads: CASSQELAGGPDTQYF. CDR3 nucleotide sequence: TGCGCCAGCAGCCAAGAACTAGCGGGAGGGCCAGATACGCAGTATTTT.

About this clone itself: Other DNA sequences in this specimen translate into the identical CDR3. The chain links TRBV6-5 to TRBJ1-2; the D gene is possibly TRBD1 (5 bases). Germline CDR1 is MNHEY and CDR2 is SVGAGI. This CDR3 contains 14 residues. V shed 0 bases and J shed 4 bases, with 9 bases lying between them. The DNA for the CDR3 is TGTGCCAGCAGTTACTCCCGGACATTCTATGGCTACACCTTC. Translating gives CASSYSRTFYGYTF.

Only one count was recorded for this clone. The V call is TRBV3-1 (or the pseudogene TRBV3-2), the J call TRBJ2-5; perhaps TRBD1 as D (6 bases). V was pared by 1 base and J by 5 bases, with 11 bases between. The germline V gene encodes CDR1 LGHDT and CDR2 YNNKEL (reference sequence). The CDR3 consists of 14 residues. CDR3 protein: CASSQGWGRETQYF. CDR3 nucleotide sequence: TGTGCCAGCAGCCAAGGTTGGGGGCGGGAGACCCAGTACTTC.

This sequence joins TRBV7-8 and TRBJ2-3; 13 nucleotides agree with TRBD2. Losses at the gene ends were 7 bases for V and 5 bases for J; bases not matched to a gene: 9. Germline CDR1 is SGHVS and CDR2 is FQNEAQ. The CDR3 is made up of 16 amino acids. CDR3 protein: CASTGGTSGVQDTQYF. The CDR3 DNA reads TGTGCCAGCACCGGAGGGACTAGCGGGGTACAAGATACGCAGTATTTT. Complete variable domain (other parts from reference TRBV7-8 and TRBJ2-3): GAGVSQSPRYKVAKRGQDVALRCDPISGHVSLFWYQQALGQGPEFLTYFQNEAQLDKSGLPSDRFFAERPEGSVSTLKIQRTQQEDSAVYLCASTGGTSGVQDTQYFGPGTRLTVL.

The chain uses TRBV6-5 and TRBJ2-1; D gene unclear. CDR1 is MNHEY and CDR2 is SVGAGI in the germline V gene. This CDR3 region has 13 residues. Trimming shortened V by 0 bases and J by 6 bases, and 6 bases separated the two germline ends. The CDR3 reads CASSYSLSNEQFF. CDR3 in DNA: TGTGCCAGCAGTTACTCTTTATCCAATGAGCAGTTCTTC.

CDR3 amino acids: CASSQSSGRAETQYF. For the CDR3, the DNA is TGTGCCAGCAGCCAGTCTAGCGGGAGGGCGGAGACCCAGTACTTC. This chain joins TRBV6-2 or TRBV6-3 and TRBJ2-5; 12 nucleotides line up with TRBD2. The CDR3 contains 15 residues. V was pared by 6 bases and J by 5 bases, with 7 bases of the junction left unmatched. Germline V gives CDR1 MNHEY, CDR2 SVGEGT.

The chain uses TRBV7-2 and TRBJ2-3; tentative D call: TRBD1 (6 bases). Trimming took 3 bases from V and 1 from J, leaving 14 bases between them. CDR3 length: 16 amino acids. Per the germline V gene, CDR1 is SGHTA and CDR2 is FQGNSA. CDR3 in amino acids: CASSFGDIYGTDTQYF. The CDR3 coding sequence is TGTGCCAGCAGCTTTGGGGACATCTACGGCACAGATACGCAGTATTTT.

The chain couples TRBV24-1 to TRBJ2-1; 9 bases are a match to TRBD1. The CDR3 totals 15 residues. Germline assignment: CDR1 KGHDR and CDR2 SFDVKD. V lost 5 bases to trimming and J lost 7 bases; unmatched junction nucleotides: 8. Here the CDR3 DNA reads TGTGCCACCAGTGTTCCCGGGACAGGGTATAATGAGCAGTTCTTC. This codes for CATSVPGTGYNEQFF.

This clone was seen a handful of times. The chain joins TRBV11-2 to TRBJ2-1, with D possibly TRBD2 on 6 matching bases. V lost 2 bases, J lost 7 bases, and 9 bases lay in between. The CDR3 extends over 13 amino acids. Germline values: CDR1 SGHAT, CDR2 FQNNGV. The CDR3 spells CASSLSSVNEQFF. As DNA, the CDR3 is TGTGCCAGCAGCTTATCTAGCGTGAATGAGCAGTTCTTC.